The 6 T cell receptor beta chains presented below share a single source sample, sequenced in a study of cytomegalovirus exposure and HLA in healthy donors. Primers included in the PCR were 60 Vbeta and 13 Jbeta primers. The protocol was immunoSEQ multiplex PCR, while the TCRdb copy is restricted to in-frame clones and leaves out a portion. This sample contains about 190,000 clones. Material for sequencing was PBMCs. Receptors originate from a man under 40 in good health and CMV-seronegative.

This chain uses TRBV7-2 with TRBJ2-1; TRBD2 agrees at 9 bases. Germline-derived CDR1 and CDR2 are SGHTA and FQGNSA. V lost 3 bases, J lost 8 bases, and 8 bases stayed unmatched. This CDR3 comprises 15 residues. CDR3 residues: CASSLTSGRQYEQFF. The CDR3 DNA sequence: TGTGCCAGCAGCTTGACTAGCGGACGACAGTATGAGCAGTTCTTC. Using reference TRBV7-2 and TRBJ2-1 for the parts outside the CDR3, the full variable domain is GAGVSQSPSNKVTEKGKDVELRCDPISGHTALYWYRQSLGQGLEFLIYFQGNSAPDKSGLPSDRFSAERTGGSVSTLTIQRTQQEDSAVYLCASSLTSGRQYEQFFGPGTRLTVL.

The CDR3 nucleotides are TGTGCCATCATCGGAGTCACAGATACGCAGTATTTT. Its protein is CAIIGVTDTQYF. This chain uses TRBV10-3 with TRBJ2-3; D is ambiguous. Germline CDR1 reads ENHRY; CDR2 reads SYGVKD. V lost 7 bases and J lost 2, with 7 bases in between. The CDR3 sequence is 12 residues long.

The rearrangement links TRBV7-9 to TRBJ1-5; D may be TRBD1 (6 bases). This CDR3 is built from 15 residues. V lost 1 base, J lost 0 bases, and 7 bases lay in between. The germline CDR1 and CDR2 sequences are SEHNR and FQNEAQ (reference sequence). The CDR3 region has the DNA TGTGCCAGCAGCTTAGGACAGGTTAGCAATCAGCCCCAGCATTTT. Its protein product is CASSLGQVSNQPQHF.

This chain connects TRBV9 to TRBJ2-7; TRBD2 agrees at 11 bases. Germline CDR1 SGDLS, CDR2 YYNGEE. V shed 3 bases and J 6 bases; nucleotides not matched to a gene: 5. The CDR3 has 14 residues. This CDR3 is CASSGSSGRAEQYF. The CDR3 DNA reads TGTGCCAGCAGCGGTAGTAGCGGGAGGGCCGAGCAGTACTTC.

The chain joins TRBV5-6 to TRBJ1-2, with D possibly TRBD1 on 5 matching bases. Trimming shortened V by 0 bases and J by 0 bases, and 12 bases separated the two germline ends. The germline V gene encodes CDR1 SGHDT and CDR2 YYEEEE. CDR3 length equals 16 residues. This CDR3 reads CASSLGQGGSNYGYTF. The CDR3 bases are TGTGCCAGCAGCTTGGGGCAGGGCGGCTCTAACTATGGCTACACCTTC.

This CDR3 reads CASSSSGTGVSYEQYF. The DNA of the CDR3 is TGTGCCAGCAGCTCCTCCGGGACAGGGGTATCCTACGAGCAGTACTTC. This chain uses TRBV11-2 with TRBJ2-7; 10 bases line up with TRBD1. CDR3 size: 16 residues. Germline loops: CDR1 SGHAT, CDR2 FQNNGV. The ends lost 4 bases at V and 1 base at J; junction bases unmatched: 7.